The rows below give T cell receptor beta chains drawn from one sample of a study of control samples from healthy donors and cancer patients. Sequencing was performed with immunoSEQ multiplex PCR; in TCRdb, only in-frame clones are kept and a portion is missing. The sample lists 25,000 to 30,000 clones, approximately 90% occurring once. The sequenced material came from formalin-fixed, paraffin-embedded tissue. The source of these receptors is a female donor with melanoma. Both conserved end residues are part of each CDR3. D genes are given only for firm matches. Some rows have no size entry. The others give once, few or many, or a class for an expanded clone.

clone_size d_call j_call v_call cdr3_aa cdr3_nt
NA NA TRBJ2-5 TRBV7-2 CASSLYEGTQYF TGTGCCAGCAGCTTATATGAGGGGACCCAGTACTTC
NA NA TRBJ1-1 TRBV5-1 CASSLPGRAEAFF TGCGCCAGCAGCTTACCAGGGCGTGCTGAAGCTTTCTTT
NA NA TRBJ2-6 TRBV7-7 CASSLGTGPSGANVLTF TGTGCTAGCAGCTTAGGAACAGGGCCCTCTGGGGCCAACGTCCTGACTTTC
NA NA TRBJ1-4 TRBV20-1 CSASLGKSEKLFF TGCAGTGCTAGTCTGGGGAAGAGTGAAAAACTGTTTTTT
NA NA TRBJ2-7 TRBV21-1 CASPLSRHECYEQYF TGTGCCAGCCCTCTTTCACGACACGAATGCTACGAGCAGTACTTC
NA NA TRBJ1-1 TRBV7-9 CASSLTVLTEAFF TGTGCCAGCAGCTTAACGGTGCTTACTGAAGCTTTCTTT
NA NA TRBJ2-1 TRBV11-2 CASSLGWGASGEQFF TGTGCCAGCAGCTTAGGCTGGGGGGCATCTGGTGAGCAGTTCTTC
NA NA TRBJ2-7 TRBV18 CASSGGQTYEQYF TGTGCCAGCTCGGGGGGACAGACCTACGAGCAGTACTTC
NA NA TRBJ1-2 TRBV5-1 CASKGSINYGYTF TGCGCCAGCAAAGGATCCATCAACTATGGCTACACCTTC
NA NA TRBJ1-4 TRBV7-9 CASSRGDSTNEKLFF TGTGCCAGCAGCCGGGGGGATTCAACTAATGAAAAACTGTTTTTT
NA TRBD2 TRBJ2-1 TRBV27 CASMTPGLVSDEQFF TGTGCCAGCATGACGCCGGGACTAGTTTCTGATGAGCAGTTCTTC
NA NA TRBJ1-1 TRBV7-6 CASSLEGGGGTEAFF TGTGCCAGCAGCTTAGAGGGCGGCGGGGGCACTGAAGCTTTCTTT
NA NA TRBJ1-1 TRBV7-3 CASSANMNTEAFF TGTGCCAGCAGCGCGAACATGAACACTGAAGCTTTCTTT
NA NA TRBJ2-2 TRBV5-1 CASSLSLAQTGELFF TGCGCCAGCAGCTTATCTCTAGCTCAAACCGGGGAGCTGTTTTTT
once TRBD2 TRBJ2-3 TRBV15 CATSRGVRSGSTDTQYF TGTGCCACCAGCAGAGGGGTTCGGAGCGGGAGTACAGATACGCAGTATTTT
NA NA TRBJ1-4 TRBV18 CASSPAMAGVNEKLFF TGTGCCAGCTCACCAGCTATGGCAGGGGTAAATGAAAAACTGTTTTTT
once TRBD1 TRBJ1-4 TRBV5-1 CASSVETGTNEKLFF TGCGCCAGCAGCGTTGAGACAGGGACTAATGAAAAACTGTTTTTT
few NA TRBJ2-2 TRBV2 CASREGSNTGELFF TGTGCCAGCAGAGAGGGATCGAACACCGGGGAGCTGTTTTTT
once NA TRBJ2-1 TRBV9 CASSATPSFYNEQFF TGTGCCAGCAGCGCGACACCAAGCTTCTACAATGAGCAGTTCTTC
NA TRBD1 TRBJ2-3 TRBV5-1 CASSSGQSTDTQYF TGCGCCAGCAGCTCGGGACAGAGCACAGATACGCAGTATTTT